This is a list of T cell receptor beta chains from one sample in a study of T cells in Graves' hyperthyroidism and ophthalmopathy. TCRdb processed the multiplex PCR reads anew with MiXCR; each CDR3 protein has one entry. The sample holds 700,000 or so distinct CDR3 sequences, about 16% seen once. Specimen: blood. The source is a man aged 18 to 30 with Graves' hyperthyroidism. Both conserved end residues are part of each CDR3. Fields, in order: V gene, clone size, D gene, J gene, CDR3 DNA, CDR3 protein. D genes are given only for firm matches. Some rows mark clone size as missing; the rest say once, few, many or name a class of expanded clone.

TRBV12-3/TRBV12-4	-	TRBD1	TRBJ1-5	TGTGCCAGCAGTTTCTCTTGGGACAGGGGAATTAGCAATCAGCCCCAGCATTTT	CASSFSWDRGISNQPQHF
TRBV2	few	TRBD1	TRBJ1-2	TGTGCCAGTGTTTCAGGGGGTTATGGCTACACCTTC	CASVSGGYGYTF
TRBV30	-	TRBD1	TRBJ2-7	TGTGCCTGGAGTGGGACAGGGTACGAGCAGTACTTC	CAWSGTGYEQYF
TRBV7-9	many	-	TRBJ2-7	TGTGCCAGCAGCTTCCCCGGGACATCTCGGGACGAGCAGTACTTC	CASSFPGTSRDEQYF
TRBV28	-	-	TRBJ2-2	TGTGCCAGCAGTCGACCGGCCCACAACTTAAACACCGGGGAGCTGTTTTTT	CASSRPAHNLNTGELFF
TRBV28	many	-	TRBJ2-7	TGTGCCAGCAGTAGGGACACCGTCTCCTACGAGCAGTACTTC	CASSRDTVSYEQYF
TRBV7-9	-	-	TRBJ2-3	TGTGCCAGCAGCTTAGGACACCGAGGGGCAGATACGCAGTATTTT	CASSLGHRGADTQYF
TRBV10-3	few	TRBD2	TRBJ2-3	TGTGCCATCACCACCACTAGCGGGAGTGTCGGTACGCAGTATTTT	CAITTTSGSVGTQYF
TRBV4-1	-	-	TRBJ1-6	TGCGCCAGCAGCCAAGATTGGCAAAATAATTCACCCCTCCACTTT	CASSQDWQNNSPLHF
TRBV7-6	many	-	TRBJ2-5	TGTGCCAGCAGCTTAGAAGGTCTCTATCCAGGAGAGACCCAGTACTTC	CASSLEGLYPGETQYF
TRBV11-3	-	-	TRBJ2-3	TGTGCCAGCGCCATGGGGCCAGGCACACGTACGCAGTATTTT	CASAMGPGTRTQYF
TRBV7-9	many	TRBD1	TRBJ2-5	TGTGCCAGCAGTTCGACAGGGGCCCGGGAGACCCAGTACTTC	CASSSTGARETQYF
TRBV28	-	-	TRBJ2-1	TGTGCCAGCAGTAGTTTGGAGGCAGGGGAGCAGTTCTTC	CASSSLEAGEQFF
TRBV20-1	many	TRBD2	TRBJ2-3	TGCAGTGCTAAAGGAGCGGGAGGGCGGGCAGATACGCAGTATTTT	CSAKGAGGRADTQYF
TRBV7-9	-	-	TRBJ1-1	TGTGCCAGCAGCCCAGAGGTAGGGGAGGGTTCGCCCACTGAAGCTTTCTTT	CASSPEVGEGSPTEAFF
TRBV20-1	-	TRBD2	TRBJ2-3	TGCAGTGCCCTCGTGGCAAGCGGGAATGCAGATACGCAGTATTTT	CSALVASGNADTQYF
TRBV30	-	TRBD2	TRBJ2-1	TGTGCCTGGAGCCGCCCAGGGACTAGCCTCAAGTTAAAGGAGCAGTTCTTC	CAWSRPGTSLKLKEQFF
TRBV19	-	TRBD1	TRBJ1-2	TGTGCCAGTACGGGCGGGACAGTATCCTCCTATGGCCACACCTTC	CASTGGTVSSYGHTF
TRBV6-5	many	-	TRBJ2-1	TGTGCCAGCAGTTACTCGGGCAATGAGCAGTTCTTC	CASSYSGNEQFF
TRBV15	many	-	TRBJ2-7	TGTGCCACCAGCAGAGCGGGACCCTACGAGCAGTACTTC	CATSRAGPYEQYF
TRBV20-1	many	TRBD1	TRBJ2-1	TGCAGTGCTAGAGATCCCAGGACAGGGTTCCACAATGAGCAGTTCTTC	CSARDPRTGFHNEQFF
TRBV19	-	TRBD2	TRBJ2-7	TGTGCCAGTAGTATGGGACTAGCGTCAGGCTACGAGCAGTACTTC	CASSMGLASGYEQYF
TRBV2	many	TRBD2	TRBJ2-3	TGTGCCAGCAGTGAAATGGGGAGGGCAGATACGCAGTATTTT	CASSEMGRADTQYF
TRBV19	few	-	TRBJ1-1	TGTGCCAGTAGTACGTATACACGACTGAACACTGAAGCTTTCTTT	CASSTYTRLNTEAFF
TRBV15	many	TRBD1	TRBJ2-5	TGTGCCACCAGCACGAGACAGGGGACGGCCCAGTACTTC	CATSTRQGTAQYF
TRBV6-2/TRBV6-3	many	TRBD2	TRBJ2-1	TGTGCCAGCAGATTCGAACCGGGACTAGCGGGAGGGAATGAGCAGTTCTTC	CASRFEPGLAGGNEQFF
TRBV4-3	-	TRBD1	TRBJ1-4	TGCGCCAGCAGCCAAATCATTGAACAGGGGGAGGGTGAAAAACTGTTTTTT	CASSQIIEQGEGEKLFF
TRBV2	few	-	TRBJ1-6	TGTGCCAGCAGTGGGCAGGGTGGGGATAATTCACCCCCCCACTTT	CASSGQGGDNSPPHF
TRBV30	-	-	TRBJ2-7	TGTGCCTGGAGTGCAAAGGGGCCTTCCTACGAGCAGTACTTC	CAWSAKGPSYEQYF
TRBV20-1	-	-	TRBJ2-3	TGCAGTGCTAGTCCCCGGGACCTGTGGATGGATACGCAGTATTTT	CSASPRDLWMDTQYF
TRBV11-2	many	-	TRBJ2-1	TGTGCCACCTTGGACAAATCCGACAATGAGCAGTTCTTC	CATLDKSDNEQFF
TRBV24-1	many	TRBD1	TRBJ1-1	TGTGCCACCAGCAGGGACAGGGAGGGCACTGAAGCTTTCTTT	CATSRDREGTEAFF
TRBV28	many	TRBD1	TRBJ2-1	TGTGCCAGCAGCCCCGGGGACAGCTCCTACAATGAGCAGTTCTTC	CASSPGDSSYNEQFF